The rows below give T cell receptor beta chains drawn from one sample of a study of T cell changes during pregnancy in multiple sclerosis. The table came from immunoSEQ multiplex PCR; TCRdb's copy has only in-frame clones and leaves some out. The sample lists 85,000 to 130,000 clones, more than 90% occurring once. The source material was peripheral blood, sampled in the second trimester of pregnancy. Every receptor here comes from a female donor with multiple sclerosis, enrolled in a pregnancy study. CDR3s include the opening cysteine and the closing phenylalanine or tryptophan. Each record gives: D gene, clone size, J gene, V gene, CDR3 protein, CDR3 DNA. D genes are given only for firm matches. Some rows have no size entry. The others give once, few or many, or a class for an expanded clone.

>NA|NA|TRBJ1-1|TRBV5-4
CASSFFGDTEAFF
TGTGCCAGCAGCTTTTTCGGGGACACTGAAGCTTTCTTT
>NA|NA|TRBJ1-2|TRBV7-9
CASSLPSVSQTVHGYTF
TGTGCCAGCAGCTTACCGTCAGTAAGCCAGACAGTCCATGGCTACACCTTC
>NA|NA|TRBJ1-2|TRBV7-2
CASSLAGSYGYTF
TGTGCCAGCAGCTTAGCTGGCAGTTATGGCTACACCTTC
>NA|few|TRBJ1-1|TRBV11-2
CASSLGLEAFF
TGTGCCAGCAGCCTTGGACTTGAAGCTTTCTTT
>TRBD1|NA|TRBJ2-3|TRBV7-2
CASSSGQGVTDTQYF
TGTGCCAGCAGCTCGGGACAGGGTGTTACAGATACGCAGTATTTT
>NA|once|TRBJ2-1|TRBV4-2
CASSQGERSYNEQFF
TGTGCCAGCAGCCAAGGGGAGCGCTCCTACAATGAGCAGTTCTTC
>NA|NA|TRBJ1-5|TRBV29-1
CSVRDSNQPQHF
TGCAGCGTCAGGGATAGCAATCAGCCCCAGCATTTT
>TRBD2|NA|TRBJ2-3|TRBV9
CASSVTAGEVTDTQYF
TGTGCCAGCAGCGTAACTGCGGGAGAGGTCACAGATACGCAGTATTTT
>NA|NA|TRBJ1-5|TRBV6-5
CASSSYPGSQPQHF
TGTGCCAGCAGTTCGTATCCGGGGTCTCAGCCCCAGCATTTT
>NA|NA|TRBJ2-1|TRBV7-2
CASSLAGGASYNEQFF
TGTGCCAGCAGCTTAGCAGGGGGGGCTTCCTACAATGAGCAGTTCTTC
>TRBD1|NA|TRBJ2-2|TRBV7-9
CASSFLTGETGELFF
TGTGCCAGCAGCTTTTTAACAGGGGAGACCGGGGAGCTGTTTTTT
>TRBD1|NA|TRBJ2-7|TRBV28
CASFAWGQGVYEQYF
TGTGCCAGTTTTGCCTGGGGACAGGGGGTCTACGAGCAGTACTTC
>NA|NA|TRBJ2-1|TRBV21-1
CASSNDGTSGSYNEQFF
TGTGCCAGCAGCAACGACGGGACTAGCGGGAGCTACAATGAGCAGTTCTTC
>NA|NA|TRBJ1-1|TRBV29-1
CSVYERYTEAFF
TGCAGCGTGTACGAGCGGTACACTGAAGCTTTCTTT
>TRBD2|NA|TRBJ2-5|TRBV9
CASSPPGTSVETQYF
TGTGCCAGCAGCCCCCCCGGGACTAGCGTCGAGACCCAGTACTTC
>NA|NA|TRBJ2-1|TRBV18
CASSPRNEQFF
TGTGCCAGCTCACCCCGGAATGAGCAGTTCTTC
>TRBD1|NA|TRBJ2-1|TRBV27
CASSLRAGRTGADEQFF
TGTGCCAGCAGTTTAAGGGCGGGCCGGACAGGGGCCGATGAGCAGTTCTTC
>NA|NA|TRBJ2-2|TRBV18
CASSPQRNTGELFF
TGTGCCAGCTCACCACAGAGGAACACCGGGGAGCTGTTTTTT
>TRBD1|NA|TRBJ1-2|TRBV19
CASTPTGIGYGYTF
TGTGCCAGTACCCCGACAGGGATCGGCTATGGCTACACCTTC
>TRBD2|NA|TRBJ2-1|TRBV4-2
CASSQNPSGSSYNEQFF
TGTGCCAGCAGCCAAAATCCTAGCGGGAGCTCCTACAATGAGCAGTTCTTC
>TRBD1|NA|TRBJ1-3|TRBV7-7
CASSRGGQGAEESPGNTIYF
TGTGCCAGCAGCCGGGGGGGACAGGGGGCCGAAGAGAGCCCTGGAAACACCATATATTTT
>TRBD2|NA|TRBJ2-1|TRBV7-2
CASSSRGILINEQFF
TGTGCCAGCAGCTCGCGGGGGATCCTGATCAATGAGCAGTTCTTC
>NA|NA|TRBJ2-2|TRBV5-1
CASSLGGGAGELFF
TGCGCCAGCAGCTTGGGCGGCGGTGCCGGGGAGCTGTTTTTT
>TRBD2|NA|TRBJ2-5|TRBV6-1
CASSVLAGGQETQYF
TGTGCCAGCAGTGTTCTAGCGGGAGGGCAAGAGACCCAGTACTTC
>NA|NA|TRBJ2-2|TRBV27
CASSPPLNTGELFF
TGTGCCAGCAGTCCCCCTCTAAACACCGGGGAGCTGTTTTTT
>TRBD1|NA|TRBJ2-7|TRBV4-2
CASSLGRQGPSYEQYF
TGTGCCAGCAGCCTCGGACGACAGGGGCCCTCCTACGAGCAGTACTTC
>TRBD2|NA|TRBJ2-4|TRBV19
CASSRGRVGKNIQYF
TGTGCCAGTAGTAGAGGGAGGGTGGGCAAAAACATTCAGTACTTC
>NA|NA|TRBJ2-5|TRBV6-5
CASSAQGYQETQYF
TGTGCCAGCAGTGCCCAGGGGTACCAAGAGACCCAGTACTTC
>TRBD2|NA|TRBJ2-7|TRBV9
CASSVAGLQTYEQYF
TGTGCCAGCAGCGTAGCGGGACTACAAACCTACGAGCAGTACTTC
>NA|NA|TRBJ2-7|TRBV28
CASKTGSKNEQYF
TGTGCCAGCAAAACAGGGAGTAAAAACGAGCAGTACTTC
>NA|NA|TRBJ1-1|TRBV9
CASNEETKAFF
TGTGCCAGCAACGAGGAAACTAAAGCTTTCTTT
>NA|NA|TRBJ1-2|TRBV28
CASTLGGFNYGYTF
TGTGCCAGCACCCTGGGGGGTTTCAACTATGGCTACACCTTC